The clone carrying this T cell receptor (beta chain) was detected only a few times. What it binds is unknown. Compared with germline, one end of the junction differs, possibly owing to a read error. The sample is drawn from a study of T cell responses to AZD1222 COVID-19 vaccine. Study context: Combined were second doses at about 4 or about 12 weeks.

The germline V gene encodes CDR1 SSHAT and CDR2 FNYEAQ (reference sequence). This CDR3 is built from 17 residues. Notes on the study in general: Unmutated regions of variants are reportedly targeted by nearly half of spike-specific TCRs. Only 6 or 7 individuals given AZD1222 were seropositive at baseline.

Only in-frame clones appear in the TCRdb table, and some are missing; sequencing was by immunoSEQ multiplex PCR. The sample shows approximately 200,000 clones, 94% of them seen only once. The receptor was isolated from an adult in good health. This rearrangement joins TRBV7-7 to TRBJ2-2; TRBD1 is a possible D gene (6 bases). The sequencing here drew on peripheral blood, taken on day 0 of AZD1222 vaccination. In DNA, the CDR3 is TGTGCTAGCAGCTTAGCGCCACCAGGGGAAATGACCGGGGAGCTGTTTTTT. It encodes CASSLAPPGEMTGELFF.